A single sample is the source of the 13 T cell receptor beta chains below, sequenced in a study of blood T cell repertoires in COVID-19. Here immunoSEQ multiplex PCR was the method, and the copy in TCRdb shows in-frame clones only, minus some. The sample lists 200,000 to 300,000 clones; around 87% were seen once. The specimen was peripheral blood. The receptors originated from a woman in her 30s who had recovered from COVID-19.

This chain joins TRBV29-1 and TRBJ1-2; weak D call: TRBD1 (5 bases). CDR1 and CDR2 from the germline V gene are SQVTM and ANQGSEA. V was cut by 7 bases and J by 5 bases, with 17 bases left in between. The CDR3 is made up of 13 amino acids. CDR3 in amino acids: CSAAGGGGYGYTF. The CDR3 DNA reads as TGCAGCGCGGCGGGGGGTGGTGGTTATGGCTACACCTTC. The full variable domain, in which reference TRBV29-1 and TRBJ1-2 provide the parts outside the CDR3, is SAVISQKPSRDICQRGTSLTIQCQVDSQVTMMFWYRQQPGQSLTLIATANQGSEATYESGFVIDKFPISRPNLTFSTLTVSNMSPEDSSIYLCSAAGGGGYGYTFGSGTRLTVV.

J is TRBJ1-4 and V is TRBV15; D not certain. The CDR3 is made up of 14 amino acids. V was shortened by 5 bases and J by 8 bases, with 15 bases between the two germline ends. Per germline, CDR1 LNHNV and CDR2 YYDKDF (reference sequence). CDR3 nucleotide sequence: TGTGCCACCAGCCGCCGCGGGATAAGAGAAAAACTGTTTTTT. Its translation: CATSRRGIREKLFF.

In nucleotides, the CDR3 is TGTGCCAGCAGCCGGGTACGTCCAGGGGTGTTTCCTTCACCCCTCCACTTT. It is translated as CASSRVRPGVFPSPLHF. The V and J genes are TRBV14 and TRBJ1-6; possible D gene TRBD1, 6 bases. The V end lost 4 bases, the J end lost 9 bases, and 22 bases lay between the germline ends. CDR1 is SGHDN and CDR2 is FVKESK in the germline V gene. This CDR3 has 17 amino acids.

The rearrangement uses TRBV19 and TRBJ1-5; 7 nucleotides match TRBD1. Germline V gene data show CDR1 as LNHDA and CDR2 as SQIVND (reference sequence). V shed 3 bases and J 2 bases; nucleotides not matched to a gene: 7. The CDR3 runs 16 residues. CDR3 residues: CASSIDRARGNQPQHF. As DNA, the CDR3 is TGTGCCAGTAGTATCGACAGGGCGAGGGGCAATCAGCCCCAGCATTTT.

The rearrangement joins TRBV9 to TRBJ2-5; 14 bases line up with TRBD2. J lost 4 bases, V lost 3 bases, and 8 bases had no gene match. CDR1 is SGDLS, CDR2 YYNGEE, per germline. This CDR3 contains 17 residues. This chain's CDR3 is CASSGGLAGVVRETQYF. CDR3 DNA sequence: TGTGCCAGCAGCGGGGGACTAGCGGGGGTGGTACGAGAGACCCAGTACTTC.

This chain connects TRBV20-1 to TRBJ2-7; 9 positions match TRBD1. Germline V gene data show CDR1 as DFQATT and CDR2 as SNEGSKA (reference sequence). V gave up 3 bases and J gave up 6 bases; unmatched junction bases: 9. The CDR3 has 14 amino acids. The CDR3 loop is CSASPPGQGGEQYF. CDR3 in DNA: TGCAGTGCTAGTCCCCCGGGACAGGGTGGCGAGCAGTACTTC.

The chain employs TRBV2 and TRBJ2-3, with TRBD1 matching over 7 bases. This CDR3 comprises 14 residues. V lost 6 bases and J lost 2; bases outside the gene matches: 5. CDR1 and CDR2 from the germline V gene are SNHLY and FYNNEI. CDR3 nucleotide sequence: TGTGCCAGCAGGAGGGGGCCTTTCACAGATACGCAGTATTTT. Translating gives CASRRGPFTDTQYF.

The gene calls are TRBV9 and TRBJ1-2; no firm D call. The CDR3 spans 15 residues. CDR1 SGDLS and CDR2 YYNGEE come from the germline V gene. Trimming left V 0 bases short and J 4 bases short, with 13 bases between. CDR3 in amino acids: CASSVDPALGYGYTF. DNA for the CDR3: TGTGCCAGCAGCGTAGACCCCGCCCTAGGCTATGGCTACACCTTC.

The rearrangement joins TRBV5-6 to TRBJ1-2; TRBD1 matches 7 bases. This CDR3 region has 15 residues. Germline V gene data show CDR1 as SGHDT and CDR2 as YYEEEE. The J segment lost 5 bases and the V segment lost 4 bases, leaving 11 bases of the junction unmatched. The chain's CDR3 is CASSHTGASGYGYTF. For the CDR3, the DNA is TGTGCCAGCAGCCATACAGGGGCTTCAGGGTATGGCTACACCTTC. Drawing the rest from reference TRBV5-6 and TRBJ1-2, the complete variable domain is DAGVTQSPTHLIKTRGQQVTLRCSPKSGHDTVSWYQQALGQGPQFIFQYYEEEERQRGNFPDRFSGHQFPNYSSELNVNALLLGDSALYLCASSHTGASGYGYTFGSGTRLTVV.

This rearrangement joins TRBV7-3 to TRBJ2-1, with 9 bases matching TRBD2. Trimming removed 4 bases from V and 6 bases from J; junction bases left unmatched: 7. The CDR3 runs to 15 residues. Germline loops: CDR1 SGHTA, CDR2 FQGTGA. The CDR3 reads CASSSLAGAPNEQFF. The CDR3 region has the DNA TGTGCCAGCAGCTCCTTAGCGGGGGCCCCCAATGAGCAGTTCTTC.

The rearrangement uses TRBV6-6 and TRBJ2-2; TRBD1 matches at 10 bases. V gave up 4 bases and J gave up 6 bases; unmatched junction bases: 8. In germline, CDR1 is MNHNY, CDR2 SVGAGI (reference sequence). The CDR3 runs 16 residues. The CDR3 nucleotides read TGTGCCAGCAGTTTGGGGACAGGGGTTTTTCCCGGGGAGCTGTTTTTT. Its translation is CASSLGTGVFPGELFF.

J is TRBJ2-3 and V is TRBV10-1, with D perhaps matching TRBD2 (5 bases). This CDR3 comprises 15 residues. V lost 0 bases and J 1 base, leaving 8 bases between the germline ends. CDR1 and CDR2 (germline): WNHNN, SYGVQD (reference sequence). The CDR3 loop reads CASSESEAGTDTQYF. The CDR3 bases are TGCGCCAGCAGTGAGTCAGAAGCGGGCACAGATACGCAGTATTTT.

J is TRBJ2-7 and V is TRBV3-1 (or the pseudogene TRBV3-2), with 8 bases aligning to TRBD2. V lost 3 bases and J lost 2; bases outside the gene matches: 9. Germline CDR1 is LGHDT and CDR2 is YNNKEL (reference sequence). This CDR3 is 16 amino acids long. The CDR3 loop is CASSHYTSGKPYEQYF. The CDR3 DNA reads as TGTGCCAGCAGCCATTATACTAGCGGAAAACCCTACGAGCAGTACTTC.